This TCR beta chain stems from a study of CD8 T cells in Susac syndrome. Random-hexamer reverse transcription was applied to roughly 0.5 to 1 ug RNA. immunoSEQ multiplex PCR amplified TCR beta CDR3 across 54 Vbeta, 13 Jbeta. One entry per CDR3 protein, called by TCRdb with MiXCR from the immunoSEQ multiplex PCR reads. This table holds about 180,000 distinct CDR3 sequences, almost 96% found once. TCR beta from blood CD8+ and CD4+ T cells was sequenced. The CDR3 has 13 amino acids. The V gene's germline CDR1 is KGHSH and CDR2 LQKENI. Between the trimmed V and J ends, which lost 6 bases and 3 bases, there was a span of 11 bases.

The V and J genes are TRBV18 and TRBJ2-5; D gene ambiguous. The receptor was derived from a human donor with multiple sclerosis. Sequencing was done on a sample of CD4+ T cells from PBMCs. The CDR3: CASSSPWEETQYF. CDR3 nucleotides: TGTGCCAGCTCGTCTCCCTGGGAAGAGACCCAGTACTTC. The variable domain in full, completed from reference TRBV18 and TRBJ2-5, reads NAGVMQNPRHLVRRRGQEARLRCSPMKGHSHVYWYRQLPEEGLKFMVYLQKENIIDESGMPKERFSAEFPKEGPSILRIQQVVRGDSAAYFCASSSPWEETQYFGPGTRLLVL.